These T cell receptor beta chains were read from a single sample in a study of blood T cell repertoires in COVID-19. The data were produced by immunoSEQ multiplex PCR, yet TCRdb's version contains in-frame clones alone and is incomplete. The sample includes under 200,000 clones, 80% of them seen just once. Sequences were obtained from peripheral blood. The receptors originated from a man between 65 and 79 years old with active or convalescent COVID-19. Both conserved end residues are part of each CDR3. A D gene is named only where the DNA matches it firmly. Size is stated for part of the rows, as once, few or many counts, or as a class when the clone is expanded.

TGTGCCAGCAGCTTAGATTTAGCCCGGGGAGAGACCCAGTACTTC	CASSLDLARGETQYF	TRBV11-2	TRBJ2-5	NA	NA
TGTGCCAGCAGTTTTCTTTCAGGGAAGGAAGCTTTCTTT	CASSFLSGKEAFF	TRBV12-3/TRBV12-4	TRBJ1-1	NA	NA
TGTGCCACCAGTGATGCCGGACTAGCGGGAGCCGTTGAGCAGTTCTTC	CATSDAGLAGAVEQFF	TRBV24-1	TRBJ2-1	NA	TRBD2
TGTGCCAGCAGATCCGGGACACGGATTAATGAGCAGTTCTTC	CASRSGTRINEQFF	TRBV14	TRBJ2-1	NA	NA
TGCAGTGCCCAGACCGGGAGCGAGCAGTACTTC	CSAQTGSEQYF	TRBV20-1	TRBJ2-7	NA	NA
TGCAGCGTTAGATCAGGGGGCGAAACTGAAGCTTTCTTT	CSVRSGGETEAFF	TRBV29-1	TRBJ1-1	NA	TRBD1
TGTGCCAGTAGTATAGTGGCAGGGTCGGGTGGCGAGCAGTACTTC	CASSIVAGSGGEQYF	TRBV19	TRBJ2-7	once	NA
TGTGCCAGCAGCCACTTTGGGGGAGGCCGGGGCACTGAAGCTTTCTTT	CASSHFGGGRGTEAFF	TRBV14	TRBJ1-1	NA	NA
TGTGCCTGGGATCGGACAGGGGGTATTAACTATGGCTACACCTTC	CAWDRTGGINYGYTF	TRBV30	TRBJ1-2	NA	TRBD1
TGTGCCAGCTGCGGGACCGGGAACACTGAAGCTTTCTTT	CASCGTGNTEAFF	TRBV2	TRBJ1-1	NA	NA
TGTGCCAGCGCTATCAGGCGTCCCGAGGGAGCTTTCTTT	CASAIRRPEGAFF	TRBV18	TRBJ1-1	NA	NA
TGCGCCAGCAAATCTAGCGGGGGGGTCAATGAGCAGTTCTTC	CASKSSGGVNEQFF	TRBV5-1	TRBJ2-1	NA	TRBD2
TGTGCCAGCAGGATTCGGGGAGACTACCTGAACACTGAAGCTTTCTTT	CASRIRGDYLNTEAFF	TRBV6-6	TRBJ1-1	once	NA
TGTGCCAGTAGTCTACAAGCGGGGGATGCCTACAATGAGCAGTTCTTC	CASSLQAGDAYNEQFF	TRBV19	TRBJ2-1	NA	TRBD2
TGTGCCAGCAGTCCCAAACTCCCCGCAGATACGCAGTATTTT	CASSPKLPADTQYF	TRBV21-1	TRBJ2-3	NA	NA
TGTGCCTGGGCCACCGGGGGGGCGGGAGAGACCCAGTACTTC	CAWATGGAGETQYF	TRBV30	TRBJ2-5	NA	TRBD2